These T cell receptor beta chains were read from a single sample in a study of shared clonotypes between healthy human individuals. Sequenced by immunoSEQ multiplex PCR; TCRdb stores in-frame clones only, minus some. Of over 1.5 million clones listed, around 98% are singletons. Sequences were obtained from naive CD4+ T cells sorted from blood. All receptors come from a young man in good health. The CDR3 runs from the conserved cysteine through the conserved F or W. The order of the fields is V gene, J gene, D gene, CDR3 protein, CDR3 DNA. A D gene is named only where the DNA matches it firmly.

v_call: TRBV12-5; j_call: TRBJ2-2; d_call: NA; cdr3_aa: CASGLAQSTGELFF; cdr3_nt: TGTGCTAGTGGTTTGGCCCAGAGCACCGGGGAGCTGTTTTTT
v_call: TRBV4-1; j_call: TRBJ1-4; d_call: NA; cdr3_aa: CASLSKNEKLFF; cdr3_nt: TGCGCCAGCCTATCAAAGAATGAAAAACTGTTTTTT
v_call: TRBV29-1; j_call: TRBJ2-1; d_call: NA; cdr3_aa: CSVVSGINEQFF; cdr3_nt: TGCAGCGTTGTATCGGGTATCAATGAGCAGTTCTTC
v_call: TRBV5-6; j_call: TRBJ2-7; d_call: NA; cdr3_aa: CASSGSSEQYF; cdr3_nt: TGTGCCAGCAGCGGTAGTTCGGAGCAGTACTTC
v_call: TRBV2; j_call: TRBJ2-7; d_call: TRBD1; cdr3_aa: CARGLGQGSYEQYF; cdr3_nt: TGTGCCCGAGGACTGGGACAGGGTTCCTACGAGCAGTACTTC
v_call: TRBV7-9; j_call: TRBJ2-2; d_call: NA; cdr3_aa: CASSPGAGVPGELFF; cdr3_nt: TGTGCCAGCAGCCCGGGGGCGGGAGTCCCCGGGGAGCTGTTTTTT
v_call: TRBV25-1; j_call: TRBJ1-2; d_call: NA; cdr3_aa: CASSASPYGYTF; cdr3_nt: TGTGCCAGCAGCGCCAGCCCCTATGGCTACACCTTC
v_call: TRBV27; j_call: TRBJ2-5; d_call: NA; cdr3_aa: CASSLLASFHETQYF; cdr3_nt: TGTGCCAGCAGTTTATTGGCTAGCTTTCATGAGACCCAGTACTTC
v_call: TRBV13; j_call: TRBJ2-5; d_call: NA; cdr3_aa: CASSWVDAGTQYF; cdr3_nt: TGTGCCAGCAGCTGGGTTGATGCGGGGACCCAGTACTTC
v_call: TRBV5-6; j_call: TRBJ2-1; d_call: TRBD1; cdr3_aa: CASSFTRTGGGNEQFF; cdr3_nt: TGTGCCAGCAGCTTTACCCGGACAGGGGGCGGGAATGAGCAGTTCTTC
v_call: TRBV6-5; j_call: TRBJ2-1; d_call: TRBD2; cdr3_aa: CASTRAGLADNEQFF; cdr3_nt: TGTGCCAGCACCCGAGCGGGACTAGCGGACAATGAGCAGTTCTTC
v_call: TRBV28; j_call: TRBJ2-5; d_call: TRBD1; cdr3_aa: CASSVPGQGGETQYF; cdr3_nt: TGTGCCAGCAGTGTACCGGGACAGGGAGGAGAGACCCAGTACTTC
v_call: TRBV5-1; j_call: TRBJ1-1; d_call: NA; cdr3_aa: CASSSQQGSNTEAFF; cdr3_nt: TGCGCCAGCAGCTCACAACAGGGATCCAACACTGAAGCTTTCTTT
v_call: TRBV27; j_call: TRBJ1-5; d_call: NA; cdr3_aa: CASSSRGGNQPQHF; cdr3_nt: TGTGCCAGCAGCTCTCGGGGGGGGAATCAGCCCCAGCATTTT
v_call: TRBV6-6; j_call: TRBJ2-7; d_call: NA; cdr3_aa: CASSQQGGSSYEQYF; cdr3_nt: TGTGCCAGCAGCCAGCAGGGGGGTAGTTCCTACGAGCAGTACTTC
v_call: TRBV28; j_call: TRBJ1-1; d_call: TRBD1; cdr3_aa: CASLTPGTGGTEAFF; cdr3_nt: TGTGCCAGCCTTACCCCCGGGACAGGGGGCACTGAAGCTTTCTTT
v_call: TRBV5-4; j_call: TRBJ1-1; d_call: NA; cdr3_aa: CASSLKGPNTEAFF; cdr3_nt: TGTGCCAGCAGCTTGAAGGGACCGAACACTGAAGCTTTCTTT
v_call: TRBV18; j_call: TRBJ1-2; d_call: NA; cdr3_aa: CASSLKDGYTF; cdr3_nt: TGTGCCAGCTCACTCAAGGATGGCTACACCTTC
v_call: TRBV5-4; j_call: TRBJ2-7; d_call: TRBD2; cdr3_aa: CASSLGLAGGSYEQYF; cdr3_nt: TGTGCCAGCAGCTTGGGTCTAGCGGGAGGGAGCTACGAGCAGTACTTC
v_call: TRBV5-1; j_call: TRBJ2-1; d_call: NA; cdr3_aa: CASSPGLRSYNEQFF; cdr3_nt: TGCGCCAGCAGCCCCGGACTACGCTCCTACAATGAGCAGTTCTTC